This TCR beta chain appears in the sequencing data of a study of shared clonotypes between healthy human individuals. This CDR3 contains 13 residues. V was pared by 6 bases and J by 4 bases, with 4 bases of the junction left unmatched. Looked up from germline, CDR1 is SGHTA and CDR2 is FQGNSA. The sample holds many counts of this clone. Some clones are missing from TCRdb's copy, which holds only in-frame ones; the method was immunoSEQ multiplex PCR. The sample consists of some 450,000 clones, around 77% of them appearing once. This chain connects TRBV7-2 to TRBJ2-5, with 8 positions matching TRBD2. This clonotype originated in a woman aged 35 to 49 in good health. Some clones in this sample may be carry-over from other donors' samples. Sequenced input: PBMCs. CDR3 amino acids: CASSTAGVETQYF. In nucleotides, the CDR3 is TGTGCCAGCAGTACAGCGGGAGTAGAGACCCAGTACTTC.